This TCR beta chain was identified during a study of memory CD4+ T cells and cytomegalovirus serostatus. Study-level information: Donors were healthy Belgian adults, fewer than ten CMV seropositive and fewer than 30 seronegative.

Single viable CD3+CD4+CD8-CD45RO+ cells were sorted as the memory CD4+ T cells. Total CD4+ T cells were enriched by CD4 positive selection. General study points: Of roughly 180 reported CMV TCRbeta sequences, just over 65 were found in memory CD4+ repertoires.

Germline values: CDR1 KGHSH, CDR2 LQKENI. Trimming at V came to 3 bases and at J to 2 bases, leaving 4 bases not matched to a gene. The CDR3 totals 17 residues. Details on this clone: As yet, its antigen is unknown.

Assay used: immunoSEQ multiplex PCR; TCRdb lists only in-frame clones, some missing. The data hold approximately 61,000 clones, with over 70% observed a single time. This sequence originates from an adult in good health and CMV-seronegative. Some clones in this sample may be carry-over from other donors' samples. The chain uses TRBV18 and TRBJ2-3; 14 positions match TRBD2. The sequenced material came from memory CD4+ T cells from blood. The CDR3 region has the DNA TGTGCCAGCTCACCGAGGACTAGCGGGGGGTCCACAGATACGCAGTATTTT. Its protein product is CASSPRTSGGSTDTQYF.